This T cell receptor beta chain came from a study of blood T cell repertoires in COVID-19. Across the study: Samples taken during acute and convalescent COVID-19 were collected in the United States, Italy and Spain. T cells, B-cell-depleted T cells, or PBMCs provided the cDNA or gDNA that served as material.

The junction had 6 bases not matched to a gene; V was cut back by 2 bases and J by 4 bases. The CDR3 length is 15 residues. CDR1 and CDR2 from the germline V gene are MNHEY and SMNVEV (reference sequence). Original data processing: Estimation of nucleated cell counts was performed using reference gene primer amplification. Assay used: immunoSEQ multiplex PCR; TCRdb lists only in-frame clones, some missing. D and trimming come from the DNA, and the V and J calls and clone size come from that table. Of under 300,000 clones listed, about nine tenths are singletons. Before being deemed recovered, Cohort 3 donors had two negative PCRs, clearance, or symptom resolution.

The sequence was collected from a man aged 18 to 35 who had recovered from COVID-19. This sequence joins TRBV27 and TRBJ2-3; TRBD2 matches at 7 bases. The sequenced material came from PBMCs or T cells enriched from blood (not recorded which). The CDR3 DNA follows: TGTGCCAGCAGTTTAATGGCGGGAGTAGCAGATACGCAGTATTTT. Translation: CASSLMAGVADTQYF.